One and the same sample provided the 16 T cell receptor beta chains below, sequenced in a study of T-cell reconstitution after alpha-beta-depleted transplantation in children. Unique molecular identifiers featured in how the TCRbeta library was prepared. TCRdb ran MiXCR on the PCR reads and lists one entry per CDR3 protein. The data show 280,000 or so distinct CDR3 sequences, roughly 12% seen once. The sample in question was peripheral blood, obtained 180 days after TCRalphabeta/CD19-depleted stem cell transplant. These receptors came from a male patient aged 2 to 9 who had a stem cell transplant for chronic granulomatous disease, so the T cells may come from the graft donor.

This clonotype was recorded many times. The chain recombines TRBV27 with TRBJ2-7, with 8 bases that match TRBD2. V lost 3 bases, J lost 5 bases, and 6 bases stayed unmatched. Germline loops: CDR1 MNHEY, CDR2 SMNVEV (reference sequence). CDR3 length: 14 residues. Here the CDR3 DNA reads TGTGCCAGCAGTTTCCTAGCGGGCGCGCACGAGCAGTACTTC. The encoded protein is CASSFLAGAHEQYF.

There are a few counts of this clonotype. The J gene is TRBJ2-1, the V gene TRBV7-8, with TRBD2 identical over 9 bases. The ends lost 4 bases at V and 4 bases at J; junction bases unmatched: 5. Germline V lookup: CDR1 SGHVS, CDR2 FQNEAQ. The CDR3 totals 15 residues. CDR3 protein: CASSSRLAAYNEQFF. CDR3 DNA sequence: TGTGCCAGCAGCTCTCGACTAGCGGCTTACAATGAGCAGTTCTTC.

Ten or more counts support this clonotype. At one end, the junction sequence differs from germline, possibly due to a read error. The CDR3 DNA reads TGTGCCAGCAGTGAAGCGGGGGGGCTGAATACTGAAGCTTTCTTT. It encodes CASSEAGGLNTEAFF. V usage is TRBV2 and J usage is TRBJ1-1; weak D call: TRBD1 (6 bases). This CDR3 comprises 15 residues. Per the germline V gene, CDR1 is SNHLY and CDR2 is FYNNEI.

This clonotype was seen more than once but under ten times. The V and J genes are TRBV19 and TRBJ2-1; a possible D gene is TRBD2 (7 bases). Trimming removed 10 bases from V and 1 base from J, with 26 bases in between. The CDR3 has 18 residues. Germline CDR1 and CDR2: LNHDA and SQIVND (reference sequence). CDR3 in amino acids: CATKGVASGGGSYNEQFF. DNA for the CDR3: TGTGCCACCAAAGGGGTTGCTAGCGGAGGGGGGTCCTACAATGAGCAGTTCTTC.

This clonotype was seen ten or more times. The gene calls are TRBV5-1 and TRBJ2-1, with D possibly being TRBD2 (5 bases). Germline V gives CDR1 SGHRS, CDR2 YFSETQ. This CDR3 is 12 amino acids long. Trimming left V 1 base short and J 9 bases short, with 8 bases between. CDR3 sequence (DNA): TGCGCCAGCAGCTTGAGCGGAGGTGAGCAGTTCTTC. It codes for CASSLSGGEQFF.

V is TRBV5-4 and J is TRBJ2-1; tentatively, D is TRBD1 or TRBD2 (5 bases each). Germline values: CDR1 SGHNT, CDR2 YYREEE (reference sequence). The CDR3 has 12 amino acids. V dropped 4 bases and J dropped 6 bases, with 8 bases sitting between them. The CDR3 DNA sequence: TGTGCCAGCAGCCGAGGGGTCAATGAGCAGTTCTTC. Translating gives CASSRGVNEQFF.

Ten or more counts support this clonotype. The genes are TRBV18 and TRBJ1-4; 8 bases match TRBD1. There are 15 residues in the CDR3. From germline, CDR1 is KGHSH and CDR2 LQKENI. With V trimmed by 1 base and J by 5 bases, 3 bases remained unmatched. The CDR3 DNA is TGTGCCAGCTCACCACGGACAGGGACGAATGAAAAACTGTTTTTT. Amino acid sequence: CASSPRTGTNEKLFF.

This clonotype appeared many times. The rearrangement uses TRBV27 and TRBJ1-1; 8 bases agree with TRBD1. CDR3 length equals 15 residues. Germline loops: CDR1 MNHEY, CDR2 SMNVEV (reference sequence). V lost 6 bases to trimming and J lost 0 bases; unmatched junction nucleotides: 6. The CDR3 sequence: CASSRTGTMNTEAFF. Here the CDR3 DNA reads TGTGCCAGCAGCCGGACAGGGACTATGAACACTGAAGCTTTCTTT.

This clonotype was detected many times. The J gene is TRBJ2-7, the V gene TRBV9; 7 bases align to TRBD2. CDR3 length: 17 residues. The J segment lost 1 base and the V segment lost 0 bases, leaving 10 bases of the junction unmatched. Germline lookup yields CDR1 SGDLS and CDR2 YYNGEE. The CDR3 loop reads CASSVGDGRILSYEQYF. In nucleotides, the CDR3 is TGTGCCAGCAGCGTAGGGGACGGGAGGATCTTATCCTACGAGCAGTACTTC.

Worth noting for this clonotype: Possible read error: a much larger clone is one base away. The chain employs TRBV7-2 and TRBJ2-7; D is undetermined. Trimming pared 6 bases from V and 3 bases from J, leaving 18 bases between. The CDR3 extends over 15 amino acids. The germline gives CDR1 SGHTA, CDR2 FQGNSA. This CDR3 reads CASSLRLTWHYEQYF. The CDR3 nucleotides read TGTGCCAGCAGTCTCCGTCTGACTTGGCACTACGAGCAGTACTTC.

The sample holds many counts of this clonotype. The chain joins TRBV4-3 to TRBJ2-5; TRBD2 matches 15 bases. V trimming: 4 bases; J trimming: 3 bases; junction bases outside the gene matches: 3. This CDR3 region has 16 residues. Germline V gene lookup returns CDR1 LGHNA and CDR2 YSLEER. The CDR3: CASSPGLAGGEETQYF. In DNA form, the CDR3 reads TGCGCCAGCAGCCCGGGACTAGCGGGAGGAGAAGAGACCCAGTACTTC.

The chain employs TRBV30 and TRBJ2-1; 7 bases match TRBD2. CDR3 size: 15 residues. The V and J ends lost 4 bases and 0 bases, in that order; junction bases with no gene match: 6. The germline CDR1 and CDR2 sequences are GTSNPN and SVGIG (reference sequence). The CDR3 DNA is TGTGCCTGGACGCCACGGGGGGTCTCCTACAATGAGCAGTTCTTC. It yields the protein CAWTPRGVSYNEQFF.

This clonotype has at least ten counts. This chain uses TRBV20-1 with TRBJ1-2; D remains ambiguous. The V end lost 1 base, the J end lost 2 bases, and 5 bases lay between the germline ends. The CDR3 runs 12 residues. The V gene's germline CDR1 is DFQATT and CDR2 SNEGSKA (reference sequence). The CDR3, as DNA: TGCAGTGCTAGAGCTGGGAACTATGGCTACACCTTC. Amino acid sequence: CSARAGNYGYTF.

This clonotype was counted ten times or more. One end of the junction does not line up with germline, which may come from a read error. The rearrangement links TRBV29-1 to TRBJ2-7, with D possibly TRBD1 on 5 matching bases. CDR1 SQVTM and CDR2 ANQGSEA come from the germline V gene. This CDR3 contains 12 residues. This CDR3 reads CSVEDRPYEQYF. The CDR3 nucleotides read TGCAGCGTGGAAGACAGACCCTACGAGCAGTACTTC.

This clonotype was counted ten times or more. This CDR3 is CASSPSGRTYNEQFF. For the CDR3, the DNA is TGTGCCAGCAGCCCCTCGGGACGGACCTACAATGAGCAGTTCTTC. This chain uses TRBV6-1 with TRBJ2-1; D might be TRBD1 or TRBD2, each matching 5 bases. Trimming shortened V by 6 bases and J by 2 bases, and 14 bases separated the two germline ends. CDR1 is MNHNS and CDR2 is SASEGT in the germline V gene. The CDR3 has 15 amino acids.

In this sample, this clonotype turned up many times. The chain's CDR3 is CASSLAGDQETQYF. The CDR3 DNA is TGTGCCAGCAGCTTAGCCGGGGACCAAGAGACCCAGTACTTC. The chain is built from TRBV7-6 and TRBJ2-5, with D possibly TRBD2 on 5 matching bases. V was trimmed by 0 bases and J by 0 bases, leaving 5 bases between them. Per germline, CDR1 SGHVS and CDR2 FNYEAQ. This CDR3 has 14 residues. The full variable domain, in which reference TRBV7-6 and TRBJ2-5 provide the parts outside the CDR3, is GAGVSQSPRYKVTKRGQDVALRCDPISGHVSLYWYRQALGQGPEFLTYFNYEAQQDKSGLPNDRFSAERPEGSISTLTIQRTEQRDSAMYRCASSLAGDQETQYFGPGTRLLVL.